The clone carrying this T cell receptor (beta chain) appeared once. This CDR3 has 16 amino acids. V lost 8 bases to trimming and J lost 2 bases; unmatched junction nucleotides: 10. Germline CDR1 is MGHRA and CDR2 is YSYEKL. The sample belongs to a study of blood T cell repertoires in COVID-19. Study as a whole: Specimens from acute and convalescent COVID-19 originated in the United States, Italy and Spain. The cDNA or gDNA used as material had been derived from T cells, B-cell-depleted T cells, or PBMCs.

Here immunoSEQ multiplex PCR was the method, and the copy in TCRdb shows in-frame clones only, minus some. There are 150,000 to 200,000 clones in the sample; 70% to 80% occur only once, and around 6% lies in the top ten. The sequenced sample was peripheral blood. The chain recombines TRBV4-1 with TRBJ2-3; 10 bases fit TRBD1. This TCR was sampled from a woman aged 40 to 49 with COVID-19, enrolled during active disease. CDR3 sequence: CASSQPDRGHTDTQYF. Here the CDR3 DNA reads TGCGCCAGCTCCCAGCCTGACAGGGGGCACACAGATACGCAGTATTTT.